These 22 T cell receptor beta chains originate from one sample sequenced in a study of shared clonotypes between healthy human individuals (dated by TCRdb to 2018 to 2021). Library prep was done by the immunoSEQ multiplex PCR assay. TCRdb took over this immuneACCESS table, retaining in-frame rearrangements with V and J assigned. Such tables are incomplete; in checked studies, under half of the missing clones stem from an unresolved V gene, and the remainder is unexplained. The sample has millions of clones on record, approximately 93% of them singletons. About 0.37% of the sample is taken by the ten largest. The sample comprised naive CD4+ T cells from PBMCs. The cell subset or site label of this sample denotes: CD45RA+ positively selected. These receptors originate from a man aged 18 to 35 in good health. Some clones in this sample may be carry-over from other donors' samples.

The V gene is TRBV5-1, the J gene TRBJ2-2; the D call may be TRBD1 or TRBD2 (5 bases each). The germline CDR1 and CDR2 sequences are SGHRS and YFSETQ. V was clipped by 7 bases and J by 4 bases, with 23 bases between them. CDR3 length equals 17 residues. The DNA of the CDR3 is TGCGCCAGCGGGAGTATTAAGACAGCCCTACCCACCGGGGAGCTGTTTTTT. This gives the protein CASGSIKTALPTGELFF.

The chain links TRBV9 to TRBJ2-5; 11 bases agree with TRBD2. The CDR3 extends over 15 amino acids. Looked up from germline, CDR1 is SGDLS and CDR2 is YYNGEE. With V trimmed by 4 bases and J by 2 bases, 4 bases remained unmatched. The CDR3 region is CASSLRLAGQETQYF. The CDR3, as DNA: TGTGCCAGCAGCCTTCGACTAGCGGGACAAGAGACCCAGTACTTC.

The chain is built from TRBV2 and TRBJ2-7; D perhaps matches TRBD1 (8 bases). The length of the CDR3 is 16 residues. The V end lost 4 bases, the J end lost 0 bases, and 16 bases lay between the germline ends. The germline CDR1 and CDR2 sequences are SNHLY and FYNNEI. The CDR3 reads CASSANRGGSSYEQYF. The DNA for the CDR3 is TGTGCCAGCAGTGCAAACAGGGGGGGGAGCTCCTACGAGCAGTACTTC.

This sequence joins TRBV7-9 and TRBJ1-5; D is possibly TRBD1 (5 bases). Germline V gene lookup returns CDR1 SEHNR and CDR2 FQNEAQ (reference sequence). V was pared by 5 bases and J by 9 bases, with 14 bases between. This CDR3 has 13 residues. The chain's CDR3 is CASSGGGDGPQHF. CDR3 in DNA: TGTGCCAGCAGCGGCGGGGGGGATGGGCCCCAGCATTTT.

This clone was seen only once. The chain recombines TRBV5-1 with TRBJ1-2; no clear D gene. The V end was cut by 7 bases, the J end by 0 bases, with 10 bases between. The CDR3 runs 13 residues. CDR1 is SGHRS and CDR2 is YFSETQ in the germline V gene. The CDR3 here is CASSSGANYGYTF. In DNA, the CDR3 is TGCGCCAGCTCCTCCGGGGCTAACTATGGCTACACCTTC.

This chain links TRBV9 with TRBJ2-3; D uncertain. CDR1 and CDR2 (germline): SGDLS, YYNGEE. The ends were cut back, 0 bases at V and 6 bases at J, with 8 bases in the middle. The CDR3 consists of 13 residues. For the CDR3, the DNA is TGTGCCAGCAGCGTAGGGTCCCCCGATACGCAGTATTTT. Residues: CASSVGSPDTQYF.

V is TRBV7-9 and J is TRBJ1-1; D gene unclear. Germline V gene lookup returns CDR1 SEHNR and CDR2 FQNEAQ (reference sequence). The V end was cut by 5 bases, the J end by 6 bases, with 7 bases between. The CDR3 totals 11 residues. In DNA form, the CDR3 reads TGTGCCAGCAGCCTAGAGTCTGAAGCTTTCTTT. Translated: CASSLESEAFF.

The chain employs TRBV5-1 and TRBJ2-1, with D possibly TRBD1 on 5 matching bases. CDR1 is SGHRS and CDR2 is YFSETQ in the germline V gene. Trimming removed 0 bases at V and 7 bases at J, with 11 bases between. This CDR3 is 14 amino acids long. CDR3 residues: CASSLVAGKNEQFF. The CDR3 region has the DNA TGCGCCAGCAGCTTGGTAGCAGGGAAGAATGAGCAGTTCTTC.

The chain's CDR3 is CASSLAGIREQYF. CDR3 DNA sequence: TGTGCCAGCAGCTTAGCGGGAATACGCGAGCAGTACTTC. V and J are TRBV11-1 and TRBJ2-7, with D unclear. CDR1 SGHAT and CDR2 FQDESV come from the germline V gene (reference sequence). The CDR3 totals 13 residues. V lost 0 bases to trimming and J lost 6 bases, with 9 bases between them.

V usage is TRBV2 and J usage is TRBJ1-1; D not certain. The CDR3 is 14 amino acids. V dropped 6 bases and J dropped 2 bases, with 13 bases sitting between them. CDR1 is SNHLY and CDR2 is FYNNEI in the germline V gene. This chain's CDR3 is CASSSGSRNTEAFF. CDR3 coding DNA: TGTGCCAGCAGCTCGGGGTCGCGTAACACTGAAGCTTTCTTT.

The V gene is TRBV5-1, the J gene TRBJ1-2; D perhaps matches TRBD1 (5 bases). Germline V CDR1 and CDR2: SGHRS, YFSETQ. The CDR3 is made up of 14 amino acids. Trimming removed 4 bases at V and 4 bases at J, with 14 bases between. The CDR3 DNA is TGCGCCAGCAGCAAGGGACCCGCTAGCTATGGCTACACCTTC. This sequence encodes CASSKGPASYGYTF. Based on the CDR3 plus reference TRBV5-1 and TRBJ1-2, the full variable domain is KAGVTQTPRYLIKTRGQQVTLSCSPISGHRSVSWYQQTPGQGLQFLFEYFSETQRNKGNFPGRFSGRQFSNSRSEMNVSTLELGDSALYLCASSKGPASYGYTFGSGTRLTVV.

The V gene is TRBV6-6, the J gene TRBJ2-2; 9 positions match TRBD2. CDR1 is MNHNY and CDR2 is SVGAGI in the germline V gene (reference sequence). Germline trimming cut 11 bases from V and 5 bases from J; bases unmatched to any gene: 6. This CDR3 is 13 amino acids long. Here the CDR3 reads CACLAGYTGELFF. In DNA form, the CDR3 reads TGTGCCTGCCTAGCGGGATATACCGGGGAGCTGTTTTTT.

The V gene is TRBV7-2, the J gene TRBJ2-4, with D unresolved. With 1 base removed from V and 9 bases from J, the gap between germline ends came to 13 bases. The germline CDR1 and CDR2 sequences are SGHTA and FQGNSA. CDR3 length: 14 residues. The CDR3 loop is CASSLDLSGGIQYF. CDR3 nucleotide sequence: TGTGCCAGCAGCTTAGACTTATCAGGCGGCATTCAGTACTTC.

The J gene is TRBJ2-5, the V gene TRBV27, with 8 bases fitting TRBD2. The last part of the DNA fits TRBJ2-7 better; the J call may be wrong. This CDR3 comprises 16 residues. Germline CDR1 is MNHEY and CDR2 is SMNVEV (reference sequence). The chain's CDR3 is CASTPYLGPREGEQYF. For the CDR3, the DNA is TGTGCCAGCACCCCATACCTGGGTCCCCGGGAGGGCGAGCAGTACTTC.

The rearrangement uses TRBV9 and TRBJ1-2; TRBD1 agrees at 7 bases. Trimming removed 2 bases from V and 6 bases from J; junction bases left unmatched: 7. The CDR3 runs 14 residues. Germline V gene sequence: CDR1 SGDLS, CDR2 YYNGEE. As DNA, the CDR3 is TGTGCCAGCAGCGTTAGCAGGGGGGGAAATGGCTACACCTTC. This codes for CASSVSRGGNGYTF.

Details on this clone: Other DNA sequences in the same sample also yield this CDR3. V gene TRBV7-3 combines with J gene TRBJ1-1; D is undetermined. Trimming stripped 3 bases from V and 2 bases from J, with 7 bases between. CDR1 and CDR2 (germline): SGHTA, FQGTGA. The CDR3 extends over 13 amino acids. The DNA of the CDR3 is TGTGCCAGCAGCTTCACACGAAACACTGAAGCTTTCTTT. Its protein product is CASSFTRNTEAFF.

The V and J genes are TRBV4-2 and TRBJ1-4; 7 bases map to TRBD1. Germline V gene data show CDR1 as LGHNA and CDR2 as YNFKEQ. The CDR3 loop spans 14 amino acids. Trimming at V came to 3 bases and at J to 7 bases, leaving 5 bases not matched to a gene. The DNA of the CDR3 is TGTGCCAGCAGCCAGGGGGGACAGTCTGAAAAACTGTTTTTT. It encodes CASSQGGQSEKLFF.

Concerning this clone itself: In the same sample, other DNA sequences code for this CDR3. The chain recombines TRBV15 with TRBJ2-7; D possibly corresponds to TRBD2 (5 bases). Germline CDR1 reads LNHNV; CDR2 reads YYDKDF (reference sequence). V gave up 2 bases and J gave up 0 bases, with 8 bases separating them. This CDR3 is built from 14 residues. CDR3 sequence (DNA): TGTGCCACCAGCAGACCCGGGGTCTCCTACGAGCAGTACTTC. It yields the protein CATSRPGVSYEQYF.

This chain links TRBV6-5 with TRBJ2-5; TRBD2 agrees at 13 bases. V lost 2 bases to trimming and J lost 5 bases; unmatched junction nucleotides: 5. Germline CDR1 and CDR2: MNHEY and SVGAGI. The length of the CDR3 is 16 residues. The CDR3 nucleotides are TGTGCCAGCAGTTACCGGACTAGCGGGAGAGGCGAGACCCAGTACTTC. It translates to CASSYRTSGRGETQYF.

The V gene is TRBV18, the J gene TRBJ1-3; unclear D gene. There are 13 residues in the CDR3. Trimming took 5 bases from V and 0 from J, leaving 5 bases between them. The germline gives CDR1 KGHSH, CDR2 LQKENI. CDR3 sequence: CASSVSSGNTIYF. CDR3 sequence (DNA): TGTGCCAGCTCAGTGTCCTCTGGAAACACCATATATTTT. The full variable domain, with the rest looked up from reference TRBV18 and TRBJ1-3, is NAGVMQNPRHLVRRRGQEARLRCSPMKGHSHVYWYRQLPEEGLKFMVYLQKENIIDESGMPKERFSAEFPKEGPSILRIQQVVRGDSAAYFCASSVSSGNTIYFGEGSWLTVV.

The rearrangement joins TRBV4-3 to TRBJ2-3, with TRBD2 identical over 7 bases. This CDR3 comprises 15 residues. V lost 6 bases, J lost 4 bases, and 10 bases stayed unmatched. CDR1 and CDR2 from the germline V gene are LGHNA and YSLEER. DNA for the CDR3: TGCGCCAGCAGTTATTCTAGCGGAGCCTCAGATACGCAGTATTTT. Its translation: CASSYSSGASDTQYF.

The sample holds a few counts of this clone. J is TRBJ2-1 and V is TRBV4-2; no clear D. Germline CDR1 reads LGHNA; CDR2 reads YNFKEQ. CDR3 size: 13 residues. The V end lost 0 bases, the J end lost 12 bases, and 12 bases lay between the germline ends. The CDR3 protein is CASSQELPDLQFF. The CDR3 region has the DNA TGTGCCAGCAGCCAAGAGCTGCCCGACCTGCAGTTCTTC.